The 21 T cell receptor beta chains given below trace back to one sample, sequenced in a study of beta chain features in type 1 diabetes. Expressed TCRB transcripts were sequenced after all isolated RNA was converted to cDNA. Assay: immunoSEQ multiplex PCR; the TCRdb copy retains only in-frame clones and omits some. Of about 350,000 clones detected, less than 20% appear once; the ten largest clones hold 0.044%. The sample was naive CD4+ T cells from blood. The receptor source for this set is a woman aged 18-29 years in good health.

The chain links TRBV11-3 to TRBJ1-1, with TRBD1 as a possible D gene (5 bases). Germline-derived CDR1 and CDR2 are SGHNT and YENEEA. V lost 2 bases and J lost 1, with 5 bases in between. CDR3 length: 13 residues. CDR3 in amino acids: CASSLQGNTEAFF. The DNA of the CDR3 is TGTGCCAGCAGCTTACAGGGGAACACTGAAGCTTTCTTT.

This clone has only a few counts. This CDR3 is CASSSGLAASYEQYF. For the CDR3, the DNA is TGTGCCAGCAGTTCGGGACTAGCGGCTTCCTACGAGCAGTACTTC. This rearrangement joins TRBV5-6 to TRBJ2-7; 11 nucleotides align to TRBD2. V trimming: 5 bases; J trimming: 1 base; junction bases outside the gene matches: 5. In germline, CDR1 is SGHDT, CDR2 YYEEEE. CDR3 size: 15 residues.

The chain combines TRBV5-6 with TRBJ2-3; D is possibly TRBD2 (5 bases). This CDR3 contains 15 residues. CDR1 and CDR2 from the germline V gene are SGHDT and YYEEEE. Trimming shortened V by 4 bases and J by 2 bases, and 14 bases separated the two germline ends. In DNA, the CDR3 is TGTGCCAGCAGCGGCTTGGGAGTAGACACAGATACGCAGTATTTT. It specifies CASSGLGVDTDTQYF.

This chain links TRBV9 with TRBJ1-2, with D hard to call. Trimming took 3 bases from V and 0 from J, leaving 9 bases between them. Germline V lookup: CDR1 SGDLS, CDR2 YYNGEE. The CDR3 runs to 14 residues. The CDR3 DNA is TGTGCCAGCAGCGAACAGAGTTCTAACTATGGCTACACCTTC. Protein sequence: CASSEQSSNYGYTF.

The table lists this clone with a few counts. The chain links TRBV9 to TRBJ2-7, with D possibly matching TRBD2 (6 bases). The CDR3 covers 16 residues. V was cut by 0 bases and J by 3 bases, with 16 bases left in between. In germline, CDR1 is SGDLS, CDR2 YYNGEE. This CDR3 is CASSVGTGTFYYEQYF. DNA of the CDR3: TGTGCCAGCAGCGTAGGCACGGGGACTTTCTACTACGAGCAGTACTTC.

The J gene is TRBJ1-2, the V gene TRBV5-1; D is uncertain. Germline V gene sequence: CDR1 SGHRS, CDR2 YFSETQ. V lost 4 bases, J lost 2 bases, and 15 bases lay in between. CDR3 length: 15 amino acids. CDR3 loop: CASSDKAGANYGYTF. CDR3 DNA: TGCGCCAGCAGCGATAAGGCAGGTGCGAACTATGGCTACACCTTC.

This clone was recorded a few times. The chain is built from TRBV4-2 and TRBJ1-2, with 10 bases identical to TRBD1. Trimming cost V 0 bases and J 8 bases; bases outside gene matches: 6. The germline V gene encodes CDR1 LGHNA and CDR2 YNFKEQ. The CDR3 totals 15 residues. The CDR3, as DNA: TGTGCCAGCAGCCAAGAGGGACAGGGGTTTCGCGGCTACACCTTC. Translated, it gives CASSQEGQGFRGYTF.

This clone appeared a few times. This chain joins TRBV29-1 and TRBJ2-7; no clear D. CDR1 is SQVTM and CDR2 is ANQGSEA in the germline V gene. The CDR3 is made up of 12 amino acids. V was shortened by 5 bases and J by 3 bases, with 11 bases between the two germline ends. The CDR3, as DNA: TGCAGCGTTTCCCTGCCGGGCTACGAGCAGTACTTC. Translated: CSVSLPGYEQYF.

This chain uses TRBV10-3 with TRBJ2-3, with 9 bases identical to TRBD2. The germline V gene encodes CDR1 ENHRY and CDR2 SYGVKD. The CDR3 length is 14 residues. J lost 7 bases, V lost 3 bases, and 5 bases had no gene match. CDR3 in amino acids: CAISEGAGGHTQYF. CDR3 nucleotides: TGTGCCATCAGTGAAGGAGCGGGAGGTCATACGCAGTATTTT.

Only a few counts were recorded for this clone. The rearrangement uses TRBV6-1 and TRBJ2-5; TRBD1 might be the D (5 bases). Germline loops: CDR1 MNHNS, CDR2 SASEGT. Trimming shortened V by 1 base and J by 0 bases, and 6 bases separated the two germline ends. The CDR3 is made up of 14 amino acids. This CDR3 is CASSEGRDQETQYF. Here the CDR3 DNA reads TGTGCCAGCAGTGAAGGCAGGGACCAAGAGACCCAGTACTTC.

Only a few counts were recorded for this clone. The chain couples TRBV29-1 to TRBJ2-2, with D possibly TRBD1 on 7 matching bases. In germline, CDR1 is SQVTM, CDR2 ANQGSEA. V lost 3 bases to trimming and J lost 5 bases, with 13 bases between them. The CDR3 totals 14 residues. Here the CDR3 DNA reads TGCAGCGTTGAGCGGGACAGAGGTACCGGGGAGCTGTTTTTT. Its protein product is CSVERDRGTGELFF.

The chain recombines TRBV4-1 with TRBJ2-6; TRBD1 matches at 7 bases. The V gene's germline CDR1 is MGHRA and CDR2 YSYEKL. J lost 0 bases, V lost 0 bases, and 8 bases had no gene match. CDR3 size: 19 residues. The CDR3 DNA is TGCGCCAGCAGCCAAGATAGCGTGGGACAGTACTCTGGGGCCAACGTCCTGACTTTC. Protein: CASSQDSVGQYSGANVLTF.

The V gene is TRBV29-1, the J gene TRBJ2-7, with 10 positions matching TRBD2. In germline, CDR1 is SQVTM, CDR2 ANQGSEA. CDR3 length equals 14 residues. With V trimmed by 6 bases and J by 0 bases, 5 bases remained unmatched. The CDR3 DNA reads TGCAGCGTCTCTAGCGGGGGCGGCTCCTACGAGCAGTACTTC. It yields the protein CSVSSGGGSYEQYF.

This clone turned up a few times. The chain's CDR3 is CASSVSLAGGYEQFF. The CDR3 DNA follows: TGTGCCAGCAGCGTCTCACTAGCGGGAGGGTATGAGCAGTTCTTC. The chain uses TRBV9 and TRBJ2-1; 13 bases are a match to TRBD2. Looked up from germline, CDR1 is SGDLS and CDR2 is YYNGEE. This CDR3 is built from 15 residues. J gave up 8 bases and V 2 bases, and 4 bases lay outside the gene matches.

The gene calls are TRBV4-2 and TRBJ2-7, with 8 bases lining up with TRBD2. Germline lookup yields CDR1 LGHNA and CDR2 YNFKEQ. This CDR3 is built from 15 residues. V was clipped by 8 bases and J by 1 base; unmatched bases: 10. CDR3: CASGLGGETSYEQYF. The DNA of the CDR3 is TGTGCCAGCGGACTCGGGGGGGAAACATCCTACGAGCAGTACTTC.

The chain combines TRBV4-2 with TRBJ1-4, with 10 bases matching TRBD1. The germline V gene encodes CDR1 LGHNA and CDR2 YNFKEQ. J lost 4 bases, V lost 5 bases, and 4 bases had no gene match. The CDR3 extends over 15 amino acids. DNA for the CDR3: TGTGCCAGCAGCAGACAGGGGGCTGGTAATGAAAAACTGTTTTTT. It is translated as CASSRQGAGNEKLFF.

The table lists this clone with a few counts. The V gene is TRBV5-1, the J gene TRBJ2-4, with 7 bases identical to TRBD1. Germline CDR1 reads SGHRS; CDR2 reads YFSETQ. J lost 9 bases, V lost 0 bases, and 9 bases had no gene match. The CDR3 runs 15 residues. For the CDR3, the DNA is TGCGCCAGCAGCTTGGCCGAAACAGGGGTTAGCATTCAGTACTTC. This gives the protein CASSLAETGVSIQYF.

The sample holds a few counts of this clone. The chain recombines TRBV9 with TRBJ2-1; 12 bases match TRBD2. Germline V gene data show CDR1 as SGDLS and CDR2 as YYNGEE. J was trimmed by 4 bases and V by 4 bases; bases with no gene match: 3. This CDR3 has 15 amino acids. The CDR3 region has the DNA TGTGCCAGCAGCAAGACTAGCGGGGGATACAATGAGCAGTTCTTC. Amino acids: CASSKTSGGYNEQFF.

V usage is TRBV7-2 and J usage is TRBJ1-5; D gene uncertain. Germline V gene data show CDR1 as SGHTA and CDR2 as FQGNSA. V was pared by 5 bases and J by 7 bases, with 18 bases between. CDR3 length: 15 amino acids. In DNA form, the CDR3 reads TGTGCCAGCAGCCTTAGGGCGGAGGTCAACCAGCCCCAGCATTTT. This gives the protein CASSLRAEVNQPQHF.

The CDR3 DNA follows: TGTGCCTGGAGTGTACTACACCCGCCCAACACCGGGGAGCTGTTTTTT. Amino acids: CAWSVLHPPNTGELFF. The gene calls are TRBV30 and TRBJ2-2; D is uncertain. This CDR3 spans 16 amino acids. Per germline, CDR1 GTSNPN and CDR2 SVGIG (reference sequence). V shed 0 bases and J shed 2 bases, with 13 bases lying between them.

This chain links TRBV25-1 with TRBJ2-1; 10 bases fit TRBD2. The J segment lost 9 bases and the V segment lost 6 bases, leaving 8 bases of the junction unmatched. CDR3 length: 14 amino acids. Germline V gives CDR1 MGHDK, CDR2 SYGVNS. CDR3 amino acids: CASRGAGGPGEQFF. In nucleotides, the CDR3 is TGTGCCAGCAGAGGAGCGGGGGGGCCCGGTGAGCAGTTCTTC.